Listed below are T cell receptor beta chains from one sample, sequenced in a study of siplizumab effects on memory and regulatory T cells. Assay: immunoSEQ multiplex PCR; the TCRdb copy retains only in-frame clones and omits some. The sample includes some 100,000 clones, roughly 94% of them seen just once. Sample: Tregs sorted from blood. These receptors were obtained from a human donor in good health. Each CDR3 is given with its conserved first and last residue. The order of the fields is V gene, clone size, D gene, J gene, CDR3 DNA, CDR3 protein. The D gene is left open where the match is weak. Clone size is shown for a subset of rows, as once, few, many or a class of expanded clone.

v_call: TRBV11-2; clone_size: .; d_call: .; j_call: TRBJ1-1; cdr3_nt: TGTGCCAGCAGCTTAGGGAGGGGGACTGAAGCTTTCTTT; cdr3_aa: CASSLGRGTEAFF
v_call: TRBV9; clone_size: .; d_call: TRBD2; j_call: TRBJ2-1; cdr3_nt: TGTGCCAGTGGACTAGCGGGAGCGTACAATGAGCAGTTCTTC; cdr3_aa: CASGLAGAYNEQFF
v_call: TRBV2; clone_size: .; d_call: TRBD1; j_call: TRBJ2-5; cdr3_nt: TGTGCCAGCAGCGCGACAGGGAACATCCAAGAGACCCAGTACTTC; cdr3_aa: CASSATGNIQETQYF
v_call: TRBV19; clone_size: .; d_call: TRBD1; j_call: TRBJ2-3; cdr3_nt: TGTGCCAGTAGTGCCCCGTGGGACAGCGCAGATACGCAGTATTTT; cdr3_aa: CASSAPWDSADTQYF
v_call: TRBV28; clone_size: .; d_call: .; j_call: TRBJ1-1; cdr3_nt: TGTGCCAGCAGTTTAGGGGGCAAGACTTTCTTT; cdr3_aa: CASSLGGKTFF
v_call: TRBV5-1; clone_size: .; d_call: .; j_call: TRBJ1-2; cdr3_nt: TGCGCCAGCAGCTTGGCCTTCTTCGCCGCTTATGGCTACACCTTC; cdr3_aa: CASSLAFFAAYGYTF
v_call: TRBV19; clone_size: few; d_call: .; j_call: TRBJ1-1; cdr3_nt: TGTGCCAGTAGTGGCAGGGGATACACTGAAGCTTTCTTT; cdr3_aa: CASSGRGYTEAFF
v_call: TRBV5-1; clone_size: .; d_call: .; j_call: TRBJ1-1; cdr3_nt: TGCGCCAGCAGCTTGGGGGGAGTTAACACTGAAGCTTTCTTT; cdr3_aa: CASSLGGVNTEAFF
v_call: TRBV18; clone_size: .; d_call: .; j_call: TRBJ1-5; cdr3_nt: TGTGCCAGCTCACCACGCGACCCCTCGGGCAATCAGCCCCAGCATTTT; cdr3_aa: CASSPRDPSGNQPQHF
v_call: TRBV6-5; clone_size: .; d_call: TRBD1; j_call: TRBJ1-1; cdr3_nt: TGTGCCAGCAGGCCCGACAGGGCCACTGAAGCTTTCTTT; cdr3_aa: CASRPDRATEAFF
v_call: TRBV27; clone_size: .; d_call: TRBD2; j_call: TRBJ2-7; cdr3_nt: TGTGCCAGCAGACATAGCGGGAGGGCCATGTACGAGCAGTACTTC; cdr3_aa: CASRHSGRAMYEQYF
v_call: TRBV5-1; clone_size: .; d_call: TRBD1; j_call: TRBJ2-5; cdr3_nt: TGCGCCAGCACCGGACAGGGTCACGAGACCCAGTACTTC; cdr3_aa: CASTGQGHETQYF
v_call: TRBV7-9; clone_size: once; d_call: .; j_call: TRBJ1-5; cdr3_nt: TGTGCCAGTACGACGGGGTATAGCAATCAGCCCCAGCATTTT; cdr3_aa: CASTTGYSNQPQHF
v_call: TRBV14; clone_size: .; d_call: .; j_call: TRBJ2-7; cdr3_nt: TGTGCCAGCAGCCAAGATCGGGGCAGGCGGTACGAGCAGTACTTC; cdr3_aa: CASSQDRGRRYEQYF